The clone carrying this T cell receptor beta chain appeared many times. The data derive from a study of Graves' ophthalmopathy and Graves' hyperthyroidism. The junction had 5 bases not matched to a gene; V was cut back by 5 bases and J by 0 bases. CDR3 length equals 16 residues. The starting material, more than 8.5 ml of fresh peripheral blood, provided the PBMCs. Amplified TCR beta CDR3 regions were obtained using RNA transcripts as template. HTBI primers primed a first-round RT-PCR, and a second-round multiplex PCR followed. TCRdb processed the multiplex PCR reads anew with MiXCR; each CDR3 protein has one entry. The table has nearly 400,000 distinct CDR3 sequences, 15% to 20% seen once.

The TCR sequence derives from a woman aged 18-30 years with Graves' ophthalmopathy. The sequencing input was peripheral blood. The rearrangement joins TRBV12-3 or TRBV12-4 to TRBJ1-1; TRBD1 matches at 11 bases. Here the CDR3 reads CASSGTGGFMNTEAFF. CDR3 in DNA: TGTGCCAGCAGTGGGACAGGGGGTTTCATGAACACTGAAGCTTTCTTT.